Given below is one T cell receptor beta chain in context. With 7 bases removed from V and 4 bases from J, the gap between germline ends came to 13 bases. The CDR3 covers 14 residues. Germline lookup yields CDR1 MNHNS and CDR2 SASEGT. Data came from immunoSEQ multiplex PCR; TCRdb stores just in-frame clones and leaves some out. The table includes about 70,000 clones, roughly 87% detected once. This record belongs to a study of OX40 agonist ivuxolimab in advanced cancers. On the study more broadly: Partial response was recorded in three patients: one hepatocellular carcinoma and two cutaneous melanoma cases.

This TCR came from an adult with an advanced solid tumor such as melanoma, head and neck, liver or kidney cancer. The V and J genes are TRBV6-1 and TRBJ2-2, with D maybe TRBD1 (6 bases). This material consisted of CD4+ or CD8+ T cells sorted from blood, taken in a trial of the OX40 agonist ivuxolimab. Here the CDR3 reads CASKQGGGTGELFF. The DNA for the CDR3 is TGTGCCAGCAAGCAAGGGGGTGGCACCGGGGAGCTGTTTTTT.